The 17 T cell receptor beta chains below come from one sample, sequenced in a study of tumor and adjacent non-tumor tissue in lung cancer listed by TCRdb under 2018. The library was produced with multiplex PCR. Instrument used: Illumina HiSeq 2500. TCRbeta libraries were constructed through three rounds of nested PCR with primers (Table S4) according to protocols adapted from ARM-PCR. Using fastp trimming at Q25 and MiXCR clonotype assembly, TCRdb reanalyzed the public sequencing data and kept in-frame beta chains. Records with the same CDR3 protein are collapsed into one entry carrying the most frequent genes and DNA. The table for this sample lists 60,000 or so distinct CDR3 sequences; over 60% of them were counted only once. The top ten hold 25% to 35% of the sample. Bulk unsorted tissue served as the source for RNA extraction, and RNA quality was assessed using a NanoDrop ND-1000 and an Agilent 2100. The normal lung samples consisted of distant non-tumor tissue collected more than 3 cm from the tumor edge.

Source material: distant non-tumor lung tissue. These receptors all stem from a man aged 65-85 years with non-small cell lung cancer.

About this clonotype itself: One end of the junction varies from germline; a read error may be responsible. This chain links TRBV5-1 with TRBJ2-7, with 8 nucleotides matching TRBD1. The CDR3 loop spans 15 amino acids. CDR1 SGHRS and CDR2 YFSETQ come from the germline V gene. In DNA form, the CDR3 reads TGCACCAGCAGCGGACAGGGACGTAGCTCCTACGAGCAGTACTTC. Its translation is CTSSGQGRSSYEQYF.

In DNA, the CDR3 is TGTGCCAGCAGAGGTCCCTTCGCGGGGCCCAAAAACATTCAGTACTTC. This gives the protein CASRGPFAGPKNIQYF. This chain joins TRBV12-3 or TRBV12-4 and TRBJ2-4; D possibly corresponds to TRBD2 (6 bases). Deletions cut 6 bases from V and 2 bases from J, with 17 bases between. The CDR3 is 16 residues long.

The chain is built from TRBV28 and TRBJ2-2; 8 positions agree with TRBD2. The CDR3 contains 17 residues. CDR1 and CDR2 (germline): MDHEN, SYDVKM. The J segment lost 8 bases and the V segment lost 6 bases, leaving 17 bases of the junction unmatched. CDR3 in amino acids: CASRQRIGTRLVGELFF. The CDR3 DNA follows: TGTGCCAGCAGGCAACGAATCGGGACTAGGCTCGTTGGGGAGCTGTTTTTT.

Worth noting for this clonotype: Sequence at one end of the junction differs from germline and may be a read error. V gene TRBV14 combines with J gene TRBJ1-2; D is undetermined. Germline values: CDR1 SGHDN, CDR2 FVKESK. The CDR3 runs to 14 residues. CDR3 protein: CASIQDLRNYGYTF. CDR3 bases: TGTGCCAGCATCCAAGATCTGAGGAACTATGGCTACACCTTC.

Turning to this clonotype: The junction differs from germline at one of its ends, possibly a read error. V gene TRBV4-1 combines with J gene TRBJ1-1; perhaps TRBD1 as D (6 bases). From germline, CDR1 is MGHRA and CDR2 YSYEKL. There are 18 residues in the CDR3. CDR3 sequence reads: CACSRGDAGCNLGAEAFF. DNA of the CDR3: TGCGCCTGCAGCCGAGGGGATGCGGGATGCAACCTGGGGGCTGAAGCTTTCTTC.

As to this clonotype: At one of its ends the junction is not consistent with the germline gene, which may arise from a read error. The DNA for the CDR3 is TGTGCCAGCAGCTTAGGAGGGTTCACCAAGGCCCAGTACTTT. Translated, it gives CASSLGGFTKAQYF. The chain joins TRBV11-2 to TRBJ2-5; TRBD2 might be the D (5 bases). CDR1 is SGHAT and CDR2 is FQNNGV in the germline V gene. The CDR3 is 14 residues long.

Within the sample, this clonotype is medium-sized (0.01 to 0.1%). This rearrangement joins TRBV29-1 to TRBJ1-2; TRBD1 matches 11 bases. The length of the CDR3 is 15 residues. Germline assignment: CDR1 SQVTM and CDR2 ANQGSEA. The junction had 13 bases not matched to a gene; V was cut back by 7 bases and J by 6 bases. CDR3 region: CSADPSGTGGDGYTF. CDR3 bases: TGCAGCGCCGATCCCTCCGGGACAGGGGGAGATGGCTACACCTTC.

The chain couples TRBV20-1 to TRBJ2-1; D gene unclear. Trimming stripped 3 bases from V and 12 bases from J, with 12 bases between. The CDR3 consists of 11 residues. CDR1 and CDR2 (germline): DFQATT, SNEGSKA (reference sequence). The CDR3 sequence is CSASIGLTQFF. The CDR3 DNA reads as TGCAGTGCTAGTATAGGCCTGACGCAGTTCTTC.

On this clonotype itself: The junction shows a germline mismatch at one end, possibly a read error. V usage is TRBV11-2 and J usage is TRBJ1-1; D perhaps matches TRBD1 (6 bases). In germline, CDR1 is SGHAT, CDR2 FQNNGV. The CDR3 covers 15 residues. The CDR3 spells CANSPGQLDSTEAFF. As DNA, the CDR3 is TGTGCCAACAGCCCCGGACAGTTGGATAGCACTGAAGCTTTCTTT.

Turning to this clonotype: This may be a read error: a much more frequent sequence differs by one nucleotide. J is TRBJ2-2 and V is TRBV30, with a weak D call TRBD2 (6 bases). The CDR3 has 16 amino acids. Germline V gene lookup returns CDR1 GTSNPN and CDR2 SVGIG (reference sequence). CDR3: CTWMRRGGGDTGELFF. The DNA of the CDR3 is TGTACCTGGATGAGAAGGGGAGGTGGGGACACCGGGGAGCTGTTTTTT. The variable domain in full, with the rest retrieved from reference TRBV30 and TRBJ2-2, is SQTIHQWPATLVQPVGSPLSLECTVEGTSNPNLYWYRQAAGRGLQLLFYSVGIGQISSEVPQNLSASRPQDRQFILSSKKLLLSDSGFYLCTWMRRGGGDTGELFFGEGSRLTVL.

This clonotype appeared a single time. Germline and junction disagree at one end, which may indicate a read error. The CDR3 reads CARNEGHLKF. The DNA of the CDR3 is TGTGCCCGGAACGAGGGCCACCTGAAGTTT. The chain employs TRBV30 and TRBJ1-1; D gene ambiguous. Germline V lookup: CDR1 GTSNPN, CDR2 SVGIG (reference sequence). This CDR3 region has 10 residues.

The table lists this clonotype with many counts. The chain uses TRBV29-1 and TRBJ2-1; 9 bases map to TRBD1. Germline assignment: CDR1 SQVTM and CDR2 ANQGSEA. Germline trimming cut 7 bases from V and 3 bases from J; bases unmatched to any gene: 7. This CDR3 spans 14 amino acids. The CDR3 loop reads CSADGQGNYNEQFF. CDR3 in DNA: TGCAGCGCTGATGGACAGGGGAACTACAATGAGCAGTTCTTC.

Comment on this clonotype: This may come from a read error, since a much larger clone is one base off. The chain links TRBV5-4 to TRBJ1-2; D is perhaps TRBD1 (5 bases). V was shortened by 2 bases and J by 6 bases, with 17 bases between the two germline ends. CDR1 SGHNT and CDR2 YYREEE come from the germline V gene (reference sequence). CDR3 length equals 15 residues. The CDR3 region has the DNA TGTGCCAGCAGCTTACCGGGACCTACCAACAATGGCTACACCTTC. Its translation: CASSLPGPTNNGYTF.

This clonotype was seen at least ten times. The chain joins TRBV20-1 to TRBJ2-1, with 12 bases matching TRBD2. Germline lookup yields CDR1 DFQATT and CDR2 SNEGSKA (reference sequence). The V gene end was trimmed by 2 bases and the J gene end by 8 bases; junction bases not matched to a gene: 4. The CDR3 contains 14 residues. The CDR3 DNA follows: TGCAGTGCTAGAAGACTAGCGGGGGTCCATGAGCAGTTCTTC. It is translated as CSARRLAGVHEQFF.

The J gene is TRBJ2-3, the V gene TRBV28, with unresolved D. Trimming cost V 3 bases and J 6 bases, with 10 bases left between them. Germline CDR1 reads MDHEN; CDR2 reads SYDVKM. This CDR3 comprises 13 residues. The CDR3 spells CASSLGGFDTQYF. In DNA, the CDR3 is TGTGCCAGCAGTTTGGGTGGTTTCGATACGCAGTATTTT. Together with reference TRBV28 and TRBJ2-3, the CDR3 gives the full variable domain: DVKVTQSSRYLVKRTGEKVFLECVQDMDHENMFWYRQDPGLGLRLIYFSYDVKMKEKGDIPEGYSVSREKKERFSLILESASTNQTSMYLCASSLGGFDTQYFGPGTRLTVL.

Points on this clonotype: The conserved phenylalanine or tryptophan normally closing the CDR3 is absent here, so this likely arose from a read error. This chain joins TRBV11-2 and TRBJ2-2; D gene ambiguous. Germline CDR1 and CDR2: SGHAT and FQNNGV. The CDR3 length is 17 residues. Trimming removed 5 bases from V and 4 bases from J, with 20 bases in between. CDR3 nucleotides: TGTGCCAGCAGCCCTTGGGATAAGGGTATGAGCACCGGGGAGCTGTTTTCT. It specifies CASSPWDKGMSTGELFS.

Comment on this clonotype: A junction boundary mismatches the germline segment, possibly from a read error. V and J are TRBV29-1 and TRBJ1-2; no reliable D call. Germline V gene lookup returns CDR1 SQVTM and CDR2 ANQGSEA. The CDR3 has 12 amino acids. The CDR3 is CSVETGMGGNTF. Here the CDR3 DNA reads TGCAGCGTTGAAACGGGGATGGGTGGCAACACCTTC. Full variable domain (rest looked up from reference TRBV29-1 and TRBJ1-2): SAVISQKPSRDICQRGTSLTIQCQVDSQVTMMFWYRQQPGQSLTLIATANQGSEATYESGFVIDKFPISRPNLTFSTLTVSNMSPEDSSIYLCSVETGMGGNTFGSGTRLTVV.